The 9 T cell receptor beta chains given below trace back to one sample, sequenced in a study of blood T cell repertoires in COVID-19. This table comes from immunoSEQ multiplex PCR, and its TCRdb copy is limited to in-frame clones, with some not included. The sample lists under 200,000 clones, nearly 90% seen once, with approximately 21% in the top ten. Sequencing used peripheral blood. These receptors originate from a man between 60 and 70 years old with active or convalescent COVID-19.

The V and J genes are TRBV18 and TRBJ1-3; 8 bases align to TRBD1. The length of the CDR3 is 15 residues. V was pared by 5 bases and J by 3 bases, with 6 bases of the junction left unmatched. Germline loops: CDR1 KGHSH, CDR2 LQKENI. In nucleotides, the CDR3 is TGTGCCAGCTCAACCGGGACAGGCTATGGAAACACCATATATTTT. Residues: CASSTGTGYGNTIYF.

The genes are TRBV4-1 and TRBJ2-3; unclear D gene. Germline loops: CDR1 MGHRA, CDR2 YSYEKL. The CDR3 extends over 15 amino acids. Trimming shortened V by 1 base and J by 0 bases, and 8 bases separated the two germline ends. CDR3 nucleotides: TGCGCCAGCAGCCAAGTCGGGTTTAGCACAGATACGCAGTATTTT. The encoded protein is CASSQVGFSTDTQYF.

The chain joins TRBV4-2 to TRBJ1-1, with 8 bases identical to TRBD1. The germline V gene encodes CDR1 LGHNA and CDR2 YNFKEQ. This CDR3 is 14 amino acids long. Trimming cost V 3 bases and J 5 bases; bases outside gene matches: 5. CDR3 residues: CASSQGRGRTEAFF. CDR3 sequence (DNA): TGTGCCAGCAGCCAGGGCAGGGGGCGGACTGAAGCTTTCTTT.

The chain recombines TRBV5-1 with TRBJ1-3; 10 positions match TRBD1. This CDR3 comprises 17 residues. With V trimmed by 2 bases and J by 1 base, 6 bases remained unmatched. The germline gives CDR1 SGHRS, CDR2 YFSETQ. CDR3 nucleotides: TGCGCCAGCAGCTTCTCCGGGACAGGGGCTTCTGGAAACACCATATATTTT. Its protein product is CASSFSGTGASGNTIYF.

This chain joins TRBV11-2 and TRBJ2-3; the match to TRBD2 covers 14 bases. There are 15 residues in the CDR3. V gave up 4 bases and J gave up 8 bases; unmatched junction bases: 5. Germline CDR1 SGHAT, CDR2 FQNNGV. The DNA for the CDR3 is TGTGCCAGCAGCTACGGACTAGCGGGGGGAGGTACGCAGTATTTT. Residues: CASSYGLAGGGTQYF.

This chain uses TRBV19 with TRBJ1-2; D is possibly TRBD1 (6 bases). The germline V and J ends were trimmed by 6 bases and 8 bases, with 16 bases remaining between them. CDR3 size: 13 residues. Germline V CDR1 and CDR2: LNHDA, SQIVND (reference sequence). The CDR3 DNA reads as TGTGCCAGTAGCCAAAACAGGGTAGGAGGCTACACCTTC. Its protein product is CASSQNRVGGYTF.

This chain links TRBV9 with TRBJ1-2, with no clear D. Trimming removed 0 bases from V and 4 bases from J, with 13 bases in between. In germline, CDR1 is SGDLS, CDR2 YYNGEE. The CDR3 is made up of 15 amino acids. The CDR3 coding sequence is TGTGCCAGCAGCGTAGGTTTCCTTGGAGGCTATGGCTACACCTTC. Translation gives CASSVGFLGGYGYTF. The full variable domain, its missing parts supplied by reference TRBV9 and TRBJ1-2, is DSGVTQTPKHLITATGQRVTLRCSPRSGDLSVYWYQQSLDQGLQFLIQYYNGEERAKGNILERFSAQQFPDLHSELNLSSLELGDSALYFCASSVGFLGGYGYTFGSGTRLTVV.

This sequence joins TRBV6-6 and TRBJ2-7; D gene unclear. The CDR3 is 15 residues long. The germline V and J ends were trimmed by 6 bases and 3 bases, with 18 bases remaining between them. Germline values: CDR1 MNHNY, CDR2 SVGAGI (reference sequence). CDR3 protein: CASSPIPFPYYEQYF. The CDR3 coding sequence is TGTGCCAGCAGCCCAATACCGTTTCCCTACTACGAGCAGTACTTC.

V is TRBV11-3 and J is TRBJ2-3; 7 nucleotides match TRBD2. Looked up from germline, CDR1 is SGHNT and CDR2 is YENEEA. CDR3 length equals 15 residues. The junction had 8 bases not matched to a gene; V was cut back by 5 bases and J by 3 bases. The CDR3 DNA sequence: TGTGCCAGCAGCCCGGGGAGGGGTGGGACAGATACGCAGTATTTT. Translated: CASSPGRGGTDTQYF.